This TCR beta chain was retrieved from a study of blood T cell repertoires in COVID-19. Germline assignment: CDR1 SNHLY and CDR2 FYNNEI. Unmatched junction bases numbered 3, after V lost 4 bases and J lost 5 bases. The CDR3 covers 14 residues. Sequencing was performed with immunoSEQ multiplex PCR; in TCRdb, only in-frame clones are kept and a portion is missing. Of hundreds of thousands of clones listed, roughly nine tenths are singletons. Cohorts were based on clinical histories the participants reported. The chain joins TRBV2 to TRBJ1-4; 8 nucleotides align to TRBD1. What was sequenced was PBMCs or T cells enriched from blood (not recorded which). The receptor was derived from a woman in her thirties with acute COVID-19. CDR3 amino acids: CASSGQGWNEKLFF. The CDR3, as DNA: TGTGCCAGCAGTGGACAGGGGTGGAATGAAAAACTGTTTTTT.